This T cell receptor beta chain was recovered during a study of cytomegalovirus exposure and HLA in healthy donors. Whole-study findings and limits: The study listed roughly 150 cytomegalovirus-associated TCR beta chains. Presence/absence results assume similar sequencing depth per donor, which may not hold.

PCR employed 60 Vbeta and 13 Jbeta primers. Here immunoSEQ multiplex PCR was the method, and the copy in TCRdb shows in-frame clones only, minus some. The table shows about 130,000 clones, with approximately 80% occurring only once. For this clone: Its antigen is not identified.

What was sequenced was PBMCs. The TCR sequence derives from a man aged 50 or older in good health and CMV-seronegative.

The CDR3 region has the DNA TGCAGCGCCGAAACAGGTACCTACGAGCAGTACTTC. It specifies CSAETGTYEQYF. The chain employs TRBV29-1 and TRBJ2-7; TRBD1 is a possible D gene (5 bases). Germline loops: CDR1 SQVTM, CDR2 ANQGSEA. The ends were cut back, 7 bases at V and 2 bases at J, with 12 bases in the middle. The CDR3 length is 12 residues.